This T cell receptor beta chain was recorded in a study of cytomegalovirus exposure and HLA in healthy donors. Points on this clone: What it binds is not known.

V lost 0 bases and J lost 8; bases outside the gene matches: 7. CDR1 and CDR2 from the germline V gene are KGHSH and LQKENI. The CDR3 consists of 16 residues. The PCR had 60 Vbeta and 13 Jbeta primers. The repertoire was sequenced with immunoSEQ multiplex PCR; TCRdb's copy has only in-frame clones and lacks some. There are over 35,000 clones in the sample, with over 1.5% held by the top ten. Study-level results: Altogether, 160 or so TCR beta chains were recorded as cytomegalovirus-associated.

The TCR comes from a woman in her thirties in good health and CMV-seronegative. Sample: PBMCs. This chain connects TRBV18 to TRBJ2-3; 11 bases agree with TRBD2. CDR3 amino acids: CASSPPSLAGGPTQYF. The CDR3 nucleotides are TGTGCCAGCTCACCACCGTCTCTAGCGGGAGGTCCTACGCAGTATTTT.